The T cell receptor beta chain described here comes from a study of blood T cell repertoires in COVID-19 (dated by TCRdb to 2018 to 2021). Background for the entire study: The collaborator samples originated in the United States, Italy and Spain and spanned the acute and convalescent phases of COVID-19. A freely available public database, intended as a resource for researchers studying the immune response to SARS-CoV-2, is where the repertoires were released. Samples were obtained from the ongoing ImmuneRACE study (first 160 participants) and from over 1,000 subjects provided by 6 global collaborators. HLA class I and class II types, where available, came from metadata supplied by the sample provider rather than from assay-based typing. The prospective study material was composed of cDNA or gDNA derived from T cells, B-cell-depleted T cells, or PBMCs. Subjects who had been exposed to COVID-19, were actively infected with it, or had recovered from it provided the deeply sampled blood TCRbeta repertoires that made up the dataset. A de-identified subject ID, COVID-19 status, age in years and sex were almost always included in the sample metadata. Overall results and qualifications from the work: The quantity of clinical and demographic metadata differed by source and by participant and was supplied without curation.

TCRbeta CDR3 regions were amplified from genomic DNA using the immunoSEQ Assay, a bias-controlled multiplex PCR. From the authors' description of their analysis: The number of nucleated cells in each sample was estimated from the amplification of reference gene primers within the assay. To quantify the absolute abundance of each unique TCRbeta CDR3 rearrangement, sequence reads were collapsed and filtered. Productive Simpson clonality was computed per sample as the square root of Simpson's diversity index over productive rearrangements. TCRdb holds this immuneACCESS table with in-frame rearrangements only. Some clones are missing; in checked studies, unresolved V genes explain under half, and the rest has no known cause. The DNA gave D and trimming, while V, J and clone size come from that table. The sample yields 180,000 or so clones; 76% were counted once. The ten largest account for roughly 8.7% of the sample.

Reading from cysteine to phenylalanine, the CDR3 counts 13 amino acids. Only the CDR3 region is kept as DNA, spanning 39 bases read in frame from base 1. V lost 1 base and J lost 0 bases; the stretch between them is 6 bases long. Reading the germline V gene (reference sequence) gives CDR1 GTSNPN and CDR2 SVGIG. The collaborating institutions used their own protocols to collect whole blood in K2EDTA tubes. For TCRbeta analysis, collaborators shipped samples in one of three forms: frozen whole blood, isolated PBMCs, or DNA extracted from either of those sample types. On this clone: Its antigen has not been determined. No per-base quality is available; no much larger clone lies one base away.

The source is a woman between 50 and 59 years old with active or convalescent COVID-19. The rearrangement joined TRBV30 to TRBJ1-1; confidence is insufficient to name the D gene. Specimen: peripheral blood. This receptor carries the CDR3 CAWSEQLNTEAFF. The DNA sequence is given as TGTGCCTGGAGTGAACAACTGAACACTGAAGCTTTCTTT.